The sequence of this TCR beta chain was determined in a study of blood T cell repertoires in COVID-19. Study background: Sites in the United States, Italy and Spain provided acute and convalescent COVID-19 samples. Nucleic acid was either cDNA or gDNA, and it came from T cells, B-cell-depleted T cells, or PBMCs.

A note on this clone: The sample has other DNA sequences that encode this CDR3 too.

As handled by the study authors: Reference gene primer amplification yielded estimated nucleated cell counts. Here immunoSEQ multiplex PCR was the method, and the copy in TCRdb shows in-frame clones only, minus some. The V and J calls and clone size come from that table; D and trimming were worked out from the DNA. The sample has 100,000 or so clones, more than 85% seen once. The V end lost 4 bases, the J end lost 3 bases, and 8 bases lay between the germline ends. The CDR3 length is 13 residues. Germline CDR1 SGHNT, CDR2 YYREEE (reference sequence). The V gene is TRBV5-4, the J gene TRBJ1-5; D remains unclear. The receptor was isolated from a man in his fifties or sixties with active COVID-19. The sample taken for sequencing was peripheral blood. CDR3 nucleotides: TGTGCCAGCAGCCCCGGAGTCAATCAGCCCCAGCATTTT. Residues: CASSPGVNQPQHF.